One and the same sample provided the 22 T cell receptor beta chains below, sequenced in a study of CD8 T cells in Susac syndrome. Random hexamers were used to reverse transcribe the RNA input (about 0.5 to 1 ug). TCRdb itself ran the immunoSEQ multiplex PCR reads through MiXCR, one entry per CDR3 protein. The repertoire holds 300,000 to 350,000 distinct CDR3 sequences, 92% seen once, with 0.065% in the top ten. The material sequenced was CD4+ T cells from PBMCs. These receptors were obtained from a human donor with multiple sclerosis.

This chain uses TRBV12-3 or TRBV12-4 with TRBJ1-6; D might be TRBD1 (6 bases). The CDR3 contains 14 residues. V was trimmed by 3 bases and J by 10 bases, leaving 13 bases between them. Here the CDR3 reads CASSFLGQNSPLHF. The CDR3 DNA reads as TGTGCCAGCAGTTTCTTAGGACAGAACTCACCCCTCCACTTT.

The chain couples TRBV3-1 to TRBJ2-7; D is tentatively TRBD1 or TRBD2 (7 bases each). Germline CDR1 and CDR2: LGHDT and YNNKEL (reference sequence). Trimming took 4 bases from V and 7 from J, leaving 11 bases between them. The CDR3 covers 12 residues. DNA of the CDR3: TGTGCCAGCAGCCTCAGGGGGGGGGAGCAGTACTTC. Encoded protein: CASSLRGGEQYF.

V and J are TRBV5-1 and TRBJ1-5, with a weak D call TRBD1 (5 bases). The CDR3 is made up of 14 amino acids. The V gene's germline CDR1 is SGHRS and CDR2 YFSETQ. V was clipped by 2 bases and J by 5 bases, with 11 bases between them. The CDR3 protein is CASSLMGGDQPQHF. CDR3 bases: TGCGCCAGCAGCTTAATGGGGGGGGATCAGCCCCAGCATTTT.

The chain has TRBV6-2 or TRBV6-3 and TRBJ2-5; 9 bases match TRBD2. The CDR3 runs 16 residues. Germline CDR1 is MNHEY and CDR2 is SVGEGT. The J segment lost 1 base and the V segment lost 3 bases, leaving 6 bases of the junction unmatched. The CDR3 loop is CASSYKAGGPQETQYF. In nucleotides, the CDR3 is TGTGCCAGCAGTTATAAGGCGGGAGGGCCCCAAGAGACCCAGTACTTC.

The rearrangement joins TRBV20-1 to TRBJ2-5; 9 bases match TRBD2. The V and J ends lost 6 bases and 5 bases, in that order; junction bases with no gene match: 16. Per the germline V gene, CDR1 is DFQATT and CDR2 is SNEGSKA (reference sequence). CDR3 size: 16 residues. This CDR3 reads CSAKRPSGISGETQYF. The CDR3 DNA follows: TGCAGTGCGAAGAGGCCTAGCGGGATATCGGGCGAGACCCAGTACTTC.

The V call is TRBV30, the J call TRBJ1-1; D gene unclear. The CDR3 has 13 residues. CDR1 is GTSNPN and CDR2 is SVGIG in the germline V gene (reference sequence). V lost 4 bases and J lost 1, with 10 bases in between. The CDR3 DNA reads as TGTGCCTGGAATCCGGGGTGGAACACTGAAGCTTTCTTT. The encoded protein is CAWNPGWNTEAFF.

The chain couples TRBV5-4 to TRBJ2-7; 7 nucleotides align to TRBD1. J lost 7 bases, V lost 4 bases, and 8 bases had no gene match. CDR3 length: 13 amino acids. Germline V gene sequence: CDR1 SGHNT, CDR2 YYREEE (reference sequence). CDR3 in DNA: TGTGCCAGCAGCGGAGACAGGGTCGGGGAGCAGTACTTC. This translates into CASSGDRVGEQYF.

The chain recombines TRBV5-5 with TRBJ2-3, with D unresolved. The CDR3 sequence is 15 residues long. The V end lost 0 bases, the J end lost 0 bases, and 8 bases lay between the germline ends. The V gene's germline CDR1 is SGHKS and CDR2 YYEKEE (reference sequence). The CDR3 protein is CASSLDGASTDTQYF. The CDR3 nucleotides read TGTGCCAGCAGCTTGGATGGAGCCAGCACAGATACGCAGTATTTT.

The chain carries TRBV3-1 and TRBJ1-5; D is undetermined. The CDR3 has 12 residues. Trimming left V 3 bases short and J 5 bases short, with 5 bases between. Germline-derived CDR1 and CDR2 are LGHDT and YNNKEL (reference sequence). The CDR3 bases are TGTGCCAGCAGCCATGAGGATCAGCCCCAGCATTTT. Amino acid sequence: CASSHEDQPQHF.

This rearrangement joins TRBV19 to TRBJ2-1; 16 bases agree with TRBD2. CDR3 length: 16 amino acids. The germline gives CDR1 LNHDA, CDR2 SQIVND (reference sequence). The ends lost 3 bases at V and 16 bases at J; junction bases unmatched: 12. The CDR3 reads CASSIGGLAGGPPGFF. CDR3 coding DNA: TGTGCCAGTAGTATCGGGGGACTAGCGGGAGGGCCTCCGGGATTCTTC.

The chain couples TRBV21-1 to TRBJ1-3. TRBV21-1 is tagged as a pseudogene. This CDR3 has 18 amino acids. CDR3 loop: CASSQVGPGVIAGNTIYF. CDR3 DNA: TGTGCCAGCAGCCAAGTGGGCCCTGGGGTCATCGCTGGAAACACCATATATTTT.

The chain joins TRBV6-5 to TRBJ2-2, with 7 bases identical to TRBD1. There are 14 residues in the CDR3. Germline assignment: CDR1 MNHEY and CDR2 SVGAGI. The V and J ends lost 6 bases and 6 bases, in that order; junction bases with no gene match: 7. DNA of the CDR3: TGTGCCAGCAGAAGAGACAGGGACGCCGGGGAGCTGTTTTTT. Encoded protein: CASRRDRDAGELFF.

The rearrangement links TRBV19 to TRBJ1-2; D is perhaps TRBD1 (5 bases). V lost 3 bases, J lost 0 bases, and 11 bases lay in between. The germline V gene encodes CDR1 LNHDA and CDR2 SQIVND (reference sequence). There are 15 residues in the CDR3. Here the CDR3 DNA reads TGTGCCAGTAGTATCCCGACAGTTTCTAACTATGGCTACACCTTC. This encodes CASSIPTVSNYGYTF.

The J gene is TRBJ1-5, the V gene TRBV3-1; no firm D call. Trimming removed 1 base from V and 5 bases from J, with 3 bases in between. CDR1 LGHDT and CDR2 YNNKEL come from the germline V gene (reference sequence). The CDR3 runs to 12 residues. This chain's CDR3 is CASSQADQPQHF. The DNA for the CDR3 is TGTGCCAGCAGCCAAGCGGATCAGCCCCAGCATTTT.

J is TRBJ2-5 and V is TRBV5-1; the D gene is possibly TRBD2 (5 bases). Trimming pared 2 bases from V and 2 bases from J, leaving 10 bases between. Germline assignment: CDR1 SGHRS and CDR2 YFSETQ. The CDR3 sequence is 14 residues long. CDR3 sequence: CASSFRGRQETQYF. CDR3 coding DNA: TGCGCCAGCAGCTTCCGAGGGCGTCAAGAGACCCAGTACTTC.

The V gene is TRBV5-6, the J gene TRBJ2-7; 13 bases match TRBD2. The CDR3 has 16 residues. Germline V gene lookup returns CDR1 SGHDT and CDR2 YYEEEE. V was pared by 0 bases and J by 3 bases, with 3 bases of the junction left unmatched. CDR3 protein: CASSLGLAGGLYEQYF. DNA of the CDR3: TGTGCCAGCAGCTTGGGACTAGCGGGGGGCCTCTACGAGCAGTACTTC.

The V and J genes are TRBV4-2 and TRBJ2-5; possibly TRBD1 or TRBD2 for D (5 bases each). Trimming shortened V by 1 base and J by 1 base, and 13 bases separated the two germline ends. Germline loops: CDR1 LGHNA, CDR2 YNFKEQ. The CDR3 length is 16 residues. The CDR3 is CASSQGGGTSQETQYF. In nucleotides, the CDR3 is TGTGCCAGCAGCCAAGGTGGGGGAACCTCCCAAGAGACCCAGTACTTC.

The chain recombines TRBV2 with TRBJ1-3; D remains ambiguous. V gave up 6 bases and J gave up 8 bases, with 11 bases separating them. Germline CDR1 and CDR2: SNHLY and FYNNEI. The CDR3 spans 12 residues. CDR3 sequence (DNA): TGTGCCAGCAGGGATTTGGGAGACACCATATATTTT. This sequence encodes CASRDLGDTIYF.

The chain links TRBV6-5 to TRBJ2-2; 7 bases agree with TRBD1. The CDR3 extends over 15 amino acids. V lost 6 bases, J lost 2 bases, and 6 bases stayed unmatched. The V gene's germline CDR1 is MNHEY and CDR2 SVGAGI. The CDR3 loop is CASRATGTNTGELFF. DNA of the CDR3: TGTGCCAGCAGAGCGACAGGGACCAACACCGGGGAGCTGTTTTTT.

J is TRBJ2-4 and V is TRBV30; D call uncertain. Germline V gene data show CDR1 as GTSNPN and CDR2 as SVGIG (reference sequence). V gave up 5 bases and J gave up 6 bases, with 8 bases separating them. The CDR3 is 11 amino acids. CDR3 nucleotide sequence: TGTGCCTGGTTAACAGCAAACATTCAGTACTTC. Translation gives CAWLTANIQYF. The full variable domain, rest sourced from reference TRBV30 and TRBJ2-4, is SQTIHQWPATLVQPVGSPLSLECTVEGTSNPNLYWYRQAAGRGLQLLFYSVGIGQISSEVPQNLSASRPQDRQFILSSKKLLLSDSGFYLCAWLTANIQYFGAGTRLSVL.

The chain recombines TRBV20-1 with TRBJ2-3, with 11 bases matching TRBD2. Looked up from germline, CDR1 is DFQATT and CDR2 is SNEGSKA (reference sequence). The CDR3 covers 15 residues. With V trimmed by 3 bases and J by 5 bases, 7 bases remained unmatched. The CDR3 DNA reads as TGCAGTGCTAGCGAACTAGCGGGAGCGGGAGATACGCAGTATTTT. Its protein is CSASELAGAGDTQYF.

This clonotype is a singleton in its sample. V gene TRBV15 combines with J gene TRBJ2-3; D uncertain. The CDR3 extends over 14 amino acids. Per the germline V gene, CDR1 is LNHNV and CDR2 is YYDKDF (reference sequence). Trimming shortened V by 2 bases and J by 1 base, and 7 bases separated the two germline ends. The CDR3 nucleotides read TGTGCCACCAGCAGAAGGGCTCGCACAGATACGCAGTATTTT. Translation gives CATSRRARTDTQYF.